This T cell receptor (beta chain) was obtained from a study of blood T cell repertoires in COVID-19. This CDR3 region has 15 residues. Germline CDR1 reads MNHEY; CDR2 reads SVGAGI. TCRdb keeps only in-frame clones here, not all; method: immunoSEQ multiplex PCR. The sample has about 350,000 clones, around nine tenths seen once. Points on this clone: One junction end disagrees with the germline gene, perhaps due to a read error.

The clonotype comes from an older woman with COVID-19, enrolled during active disease. Input material: peripheral blood. This chain joins TRBV6-5 and TRBJ1-6; TRBD1 agrees at 9 bases. The CDR3 spells CVSSYDGTGFLPLHF. The CDR3 nucleotides read TGTGTCAGCAGTTACGACGGGACAGGGTTCCTACCCCTCCACTTT.